This T cell receptor (beta chain) came from a study of T-cell memory formation after mild COVID-19. In the study overall: For the most part, TCR clusters were specific to one donor.

A few counts support this clonotype. Its antigen is as yet unknown. From the 5' RACE reads, TCRdb called clonotypes with MiXCR, one entry per CDR3 protein. The repertoire consists of over 500,000 distinct CDR3 sequences, with approximately 15% occurring once and the leading ten covering roughly 8%. Regarding the study as a whole: A balance of CD4 and CD8 characterized clones contracting day 15 to 85, whereas later expanders leaned CD4+. Within pre-infection memory, some responding clones were found, suggesting cross-reactive memory joined.

The germline V gene has CDR1 LNHDA and CDR2 SQIVND (reference sequence). The CDR3 length is 16 residues. V lost 5 bases and J 0 bases, leaving 14 bases between the germline ends. Source material: PBMCs or a T cell subset sorted from them (not recorded which). This TCR was recovered from an adult woman who had mild COVID-19 (a few samples of this study predate the infection). Cell type and time point are not known. The rearrangement links TRBV19 to TRBJ2-1; D gene uncertain. CDR3 region: CASSPLEQSSYNEQFF. CDR3 sequence (DNA): TGTGCCAGTAGTCCCCTTGAGCAGAGCTCCTACAATGAGCAGTTCTTC.